This T cell receptor (beta chain) was retrieved from a study of cytomegalovirus exposure and HLA in healthy donors. 60 Vbeta and 13 Jbeta primers were used in PCR. Repertoires were generated with immunoSEQ multiplex PCR, while TCRdb's copy carries only in-frame clones and drops some. In total, the table holds some 200,000 clones. Germline V gene data show CDR1 as MGHRA and CDR2 as YSYEKL. The CDR3 is made up of 17 amino acids. The junction had 9 bases not matched to a gene; V was cut back by 2 bases and J by 6 bases. The receptor was isolated from a boy aged 5 to 17 in good health and CMV-seronegative. Sequenced material: PBMCs. The chain employs TRBV4-1 and TRBJ2-2, with 10 bases lining up with TRBD2. The CDR3 DNA follows: TGCGCCAGCAGCCAAACTGAAAGCGGGGGGGCCGCCGGGGAGCTGTTTTTT. This gives the protein CASSQTESGGAAGELFF.